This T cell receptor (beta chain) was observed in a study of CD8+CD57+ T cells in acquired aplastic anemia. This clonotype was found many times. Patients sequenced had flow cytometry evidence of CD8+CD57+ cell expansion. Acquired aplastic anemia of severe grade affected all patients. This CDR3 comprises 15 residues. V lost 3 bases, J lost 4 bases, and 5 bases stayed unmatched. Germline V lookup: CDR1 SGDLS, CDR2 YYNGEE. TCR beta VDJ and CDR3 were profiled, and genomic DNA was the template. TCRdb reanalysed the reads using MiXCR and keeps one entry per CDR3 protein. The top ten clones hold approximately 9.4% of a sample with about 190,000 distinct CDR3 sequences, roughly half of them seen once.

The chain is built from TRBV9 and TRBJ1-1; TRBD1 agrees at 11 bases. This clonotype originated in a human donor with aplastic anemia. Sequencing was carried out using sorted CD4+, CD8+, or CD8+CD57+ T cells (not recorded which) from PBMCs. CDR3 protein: CASSAPGQGGTEAFF. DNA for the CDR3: TGTGCCAGCAGCGCACCGGGACAGGGGGGCACTGAAGCTTTCTTT.